The 5 T cell receptor beta chains presented below share a single source sample, sequenced in a study of CD8 T cells in Susac syndrome. Random hexamers served to reverse transcribe roughly 0.45 to 1 ug RNA. TCRdb reprocessed the immunoSEQ multiplex PCR reads via MiXCR and lists one record per CDR3 protein. Of about 180,000 distinct CDR3 sequences in the sample, about 95% were seen once. Sequencing was performed on CD8+ T cells from PBMCs. The receptors were gathered from a human donor with multiple sclerosis.

This clonotype has only one observation. The chain employs TRBV2 and TRBJ2-7; the D call may be TRBD1 or TRBD2 (6 bases each). Germline CDR1 and CDR2: SNHLY and FYNNEI. The CDR3 sequence is 12 residues long. With 7 bases removed from V and 6 bases from J, the gap between germline ends came to 13 bases. The CDR3: CASIRGGLEQYF. The DNA of the CDR3 is TGTGCCAGCATCCGAGGGGGACTCGAGCAGTACTTC. Drawing the rest from reference TRBV2 and TRBJ2-7, the complete variable domain is EPEVTQTPSHQVTQMGQEVILRCVPISNHLYFYWYRQILGQKVEFLVSFYNNEISEKSEIFDDQFSVERPDGSNFTLKIRSTKLEDSAMYFCASIRGGLEQYFGPGTRLTVT.

The J gene is TRBJ1-2, the V gene TRBV29-1; the match to TRBD1 covers 7 bases. V lost 6 bases and J lost 1; bases outside the gene matches: 5. There are 13 residues in the CDR3. The germline CDR1 and CDR2 sequences are SQVTM and ANQGSEA. The CDR3 region is CSVRDSINYGYTF. The CDR3 nucleotides are TGCAGCGTCCGGGACAGCATTAACTATGGCTACACCTTC.

The gene calls are TRBV3-1 and TRBJ2-1, with D perhaps TRBD1 (5 bases). Germline-derived CDR1 and CDR2 are LGHDT and YNNKEL (reference sequence). V gave up 3 bases and J gave up 15 bases, with 21 bases separating them. The CDR3 has 14 amino acids. CDR3 bases: TGTGCCAGCAGCCATGAGGACGGCACCGACAGATGGTTCTTC. Its protein product is CASSHEDGTDRWFF.

The rearrangement joins TRBV11-1 to TRBJ2-3; 7 bases line up with TRBD2. In germline, CDR1 is SGHAT, CDR2 FQDESV (reference sequence). The CDR3 is made up of 14 amino acids. V was clipped by 10 bases and J by 2 bases; unmatched bases: 9. CDR3 bases: TGTGCCACGCGGGGGTGGAGGAACACAGATACGCAGTATTTT. Translating gives CATRGWRNTDTQYF.

This rearrangement joins TRBV14 to TRBJ2-3, with D perhaps given as TRBD1 or TRBD2 (5 bases each). The CDR3 has 11 residues. Germline V gene lookup returns CDR1 SGHDN and CDR2 FVKESK. Trimming shortened V by 3 bases and J by 11 bases, and 9 bases separated the two germline ends. The CDR3 DNA sequence: TGTGCCAGCAGCCAGGGGACGGTGCAGTATTTT. Amino acid sequence: CASSQGTVQYF.